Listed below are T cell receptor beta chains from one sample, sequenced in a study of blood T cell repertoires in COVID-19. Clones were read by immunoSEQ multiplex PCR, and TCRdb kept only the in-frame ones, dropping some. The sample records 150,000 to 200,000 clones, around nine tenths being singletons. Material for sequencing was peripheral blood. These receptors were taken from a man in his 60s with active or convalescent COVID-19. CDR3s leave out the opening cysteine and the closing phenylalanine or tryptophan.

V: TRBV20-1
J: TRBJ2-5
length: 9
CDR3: SARVRETQY

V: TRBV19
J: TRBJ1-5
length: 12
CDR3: ASSRSDSYQPQH

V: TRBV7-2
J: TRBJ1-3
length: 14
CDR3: ASSLDSGLTGNTIY

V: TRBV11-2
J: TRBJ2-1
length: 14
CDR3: ASSSHRDWVYNEQF

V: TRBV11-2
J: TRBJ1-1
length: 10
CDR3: ASSSGVLEAF

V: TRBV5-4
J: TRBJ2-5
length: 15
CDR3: ASSRGAGLAEEGTQY

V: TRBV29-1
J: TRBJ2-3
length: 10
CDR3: SVDTSTDTQY

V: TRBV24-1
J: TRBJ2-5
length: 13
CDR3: ATSDLTGGKETQY

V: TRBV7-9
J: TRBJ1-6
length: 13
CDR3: ASSSGRDYNSPLH

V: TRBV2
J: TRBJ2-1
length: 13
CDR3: ASSAAGTEYNEQF

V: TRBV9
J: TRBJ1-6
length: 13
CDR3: ASNAAYSYNSPLH

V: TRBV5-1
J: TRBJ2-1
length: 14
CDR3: ASSRSPGQGYNEQF

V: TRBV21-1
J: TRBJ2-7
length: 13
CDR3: ASSKDGARTYEQY

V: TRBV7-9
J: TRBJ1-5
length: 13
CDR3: ASSLGVGPAQPQH

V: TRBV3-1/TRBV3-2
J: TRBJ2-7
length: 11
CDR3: ASSTRGAYEQY

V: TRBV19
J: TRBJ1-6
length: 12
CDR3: ASSRDSTYSPLH

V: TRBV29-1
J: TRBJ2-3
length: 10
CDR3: SDVVAGHQQY

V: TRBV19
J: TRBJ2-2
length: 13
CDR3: ASSRQGFDTGELF

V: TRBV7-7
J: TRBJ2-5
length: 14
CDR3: ASSPPGLAGKETQY

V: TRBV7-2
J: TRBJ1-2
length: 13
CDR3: ASSPDGTSNYGYT

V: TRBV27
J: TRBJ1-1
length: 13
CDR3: ASSRYRGLNTEAF

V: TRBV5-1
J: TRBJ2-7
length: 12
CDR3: ASSFATGSYEQY

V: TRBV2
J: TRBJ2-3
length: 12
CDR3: ASSVGSSTDTQY

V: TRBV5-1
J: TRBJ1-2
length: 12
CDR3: ASSLGTGGVGYT

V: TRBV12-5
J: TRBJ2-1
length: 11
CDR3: ASANRQGNEQF

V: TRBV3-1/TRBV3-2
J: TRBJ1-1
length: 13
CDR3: ASSQSAGIRTEAF

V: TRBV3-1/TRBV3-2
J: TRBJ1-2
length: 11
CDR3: ASSKQGAEGYT

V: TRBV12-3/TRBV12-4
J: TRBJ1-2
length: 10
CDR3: ASSLVRYGYT

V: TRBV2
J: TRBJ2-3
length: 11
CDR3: ASRRGLADTQY

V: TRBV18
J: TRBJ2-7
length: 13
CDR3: ASSPTQVRAYEQY

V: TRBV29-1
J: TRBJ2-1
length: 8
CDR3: SVPLNEQF

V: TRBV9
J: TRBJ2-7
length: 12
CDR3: ASSVDRGSYEQY

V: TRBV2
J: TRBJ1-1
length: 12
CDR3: ASRATGGVTEAF

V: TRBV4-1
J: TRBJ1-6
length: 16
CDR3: ASSHRGEVSSYNSPLH

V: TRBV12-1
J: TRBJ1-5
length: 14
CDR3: ASSPVGTPGNQPQH

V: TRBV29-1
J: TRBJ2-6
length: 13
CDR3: SASDRVDGANVLT

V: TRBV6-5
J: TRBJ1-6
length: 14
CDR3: ASSYDPGHDNSPLH

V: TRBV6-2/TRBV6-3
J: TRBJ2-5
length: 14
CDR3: ASSYGLAGGQETQY

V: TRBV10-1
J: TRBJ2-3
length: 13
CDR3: ASLGLAGRADTQY

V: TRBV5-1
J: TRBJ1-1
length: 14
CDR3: ASSPPSGTLNTEAF

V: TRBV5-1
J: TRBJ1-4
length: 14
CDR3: ASSFGGSVANEKLF

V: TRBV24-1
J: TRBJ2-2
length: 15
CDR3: ATSEISGGRNTGELF

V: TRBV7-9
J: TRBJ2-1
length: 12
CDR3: ASSWLADHNEQF

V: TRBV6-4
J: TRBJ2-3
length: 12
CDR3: ASSMTGSTDTQY

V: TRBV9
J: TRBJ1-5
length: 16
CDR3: ASSADRDSPYSNQPQH

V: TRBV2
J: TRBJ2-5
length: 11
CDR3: ASSGGQGFNQY

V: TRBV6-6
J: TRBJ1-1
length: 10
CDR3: ASSYGQLEAF

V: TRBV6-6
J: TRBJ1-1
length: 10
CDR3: ASSIQGSIAF

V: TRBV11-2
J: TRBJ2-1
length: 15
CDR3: ASSLRGTSGSYNEQF

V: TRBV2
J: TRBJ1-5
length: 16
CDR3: ASRERAGGAGGNQPQH

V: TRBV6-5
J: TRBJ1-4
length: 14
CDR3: ASSFMATGGHEKLF

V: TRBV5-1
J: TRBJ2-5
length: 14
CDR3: ASSFWAGQNQETQY

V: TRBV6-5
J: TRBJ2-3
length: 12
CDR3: ASRRGAAADTQY